One and the same sample provided the 26 T cell receptor beta chains below, sequenced in a study of cytomegalovirus exposure and HLA in healthy donors. The PCR used 60 Vbeta and 13 Jbeta primers. Assay used: immunoSEQ multiplex PCR; TCRdb lists only in-frame clones, some missing. The sample includes 130,000 to 150,000 clones, around 82% of them seen just once. The specimen sequenced was PBMCs. The receptors come from a woman in her late teens or twenties in good health and CMV-seropositive.

The chain combines TRBV6-5 with TRBJ2-7, with a possible D match to TRBD1 (5 bases). V was shortened by 2 bases and J by 3 bases, with 11 bases between the two germline ends. Germline V gives CDR1 MNHEY, CDR2 SVGAGI. The CDR3 length is 14 residues. For the CDR3, the DNA is TGTGCCAGCAGTTACCGGCCAGGGAACTACGAGCAGTACTTC. Amino acids: CASSYRPGNYEQYF.

The rearrangement links TRBV6-5 to TRBJ2-2; 8 bases are shared with TRBD1. CDR1 and CDR2 from the germline V gene are MNHEY and SVGAGI. This CDR3 spans 16 amino acids. J gave up 2 bases and V 0 bases, and 2 bases lay outside the gene matches. The CDR3 region is CASSYSGQGNTGELFF. The DNA for the CDR3 is TGTGCCAGCAGTTACTCTGGACAGGGCAACACCGGGGAGCTGTTTTTT.

The sample holds one count of this clone. The chain employs TRBV11-2 and TRBJ2-2; TRBD2 matches at 8 bases. CDR1 and CDR2 from the germline V gene are SGHAT and FQNNGV. With 3 bases clipped from V and 4 bases from J, the junction kept 1 base outside the gene matches. The CDR3 covers 14 residues. In nucleotides, the CDR3 is TGTGCCAGCAGCTTCCGGGGGGGCACCGGGGAGCTGTTTTTT. Protein product: CASSFRGGTGELFF.

The rearrangement uses TRBV7-6 and TRBJ1-2, with 12 bases identical to TRBD1. With 1 base clipped from V and 8 bases from J, the junction kept 11 bases outside the gene matches. The CDR3 is made up of 17 amino acids. Per the germline V gene, CDR1 is SGHVS and CDR2 is FNYEAQ. In nucleotides, the CDR3 is TGTGCCAGCAGCTTAGATGTTGGGGGACAGGGGGCGCGGGGCTACACCTTC. Translation gives CASSLDVGGQGARGYTF.

The chain employs TRBV6-6 and TRBJ1-1; a weak D match, TRBD1 (6 bases). Trimming cost V 6 bases and J 1 base, with 15 bases left between them. CDR3 length: 15 amino acids. Germline values: CDR1 MNHNY, CDR2 SVGAGI (reference sequence). The CDR3, as DNA: TGTGCCAGCAGCTACGACCCGACAGGGAACACTGAAGCTTTCTTT. Its protein is CASSYDPTGNTEAFF.

This clone has just a few counts. V usage is TRBV4-1 and J usage is TRBJ2-1; TRBD2 matches 9 bases. CDR1 and CDR2 (germline): MGHRA, YSYEKL. The J segment lost 7 bases and the V segment lost 3 bases, leaving 7 bases of the junction unmatched. The CDR3 spans 15 residues. Here the CDR3 DNA reads TGCGCCAGCAGCCAGGGTCTAGCGGGAACGAATGAGCAGTTCTTC. Its translation: CASSQGLAGTNEQFF.

CDR3 amino acids: CASSPNKGQGALGYTF. The CDR3 coding sequence is TGTGCCAGCAGCCCGAATAAGGGACAGGGGGCTCTTGGCTACACCTTC. V and J are TRBV5-6 and TRBJ1-2; TRBD1 agrees at 12 bases. The CDR3 has 16 amino acids. Germline-derived CDR1 and CDR2 are SGHDT and YYEEEE. V lost 4 bases and J lost 7; bases outside the gene matches: 11.

This sequence joins TRBV7-2 and TRBJ1-4, with 8 bases matching TRBD1. Germline V lookup: CDR1 SGHTA, CDR2 FQGNSA. J gave up 8 bases and V 3 bases, and 5 bases lay outside the gene matches. This CDR3 contains 14 residues. CDR3 residues: CASSFTGGSEKLFF. CDR3 bases: TGTGCCAGCAGCTTTACAGGGGGTAGCGAAAAACTGTTTTTT.

V usage is TRBV27 and J usage is TRBJ2-7; 8 bases agree with TRBD2. The trim removed 3 bases at V and 2 bases at J, leaving 12 bases unmatched. Germline V gene lookup returns CDR1 MNHEY and CDR2 SMNVEV (reference sequence). The CDR3 length is 17 residues. The DNA for the CDR3 is TGTGCCAGCAGTTTGAAGATCAGCGGGGGTAAAACCTACGAGCAGTACTTC. Translated, it gives CASSLKISGGKTYEQYF.

V is TRBV6-5 and J is TRBJ2-7, with 13 nucleotides matching TRBD2. CDR3 length: 15 residues. Germline CDR1 MNHEY, CDR2 SVGAGI. The V and J ends lost 5 bases and 1 base, in that order; junction bases with no gene match: 2. The CDR3 DNA reads TGTGCCAGCAGTCGACTAGCGGGGGGATCCTACGAGCAGTACTTC. Translated: CASSRLAGGSYEQYF.

V and J are TRBV9 and TRBJ1-1, with 8 bases fitting TRBD1. The CDR3 has 15 amino acids. The germline V gene encodes CDR1 SGDLS and CDR2 YYNGEE. V gave up 4 bases and J gave up 0 bases; unmatched junction bases: 5. The CDR3 is CASSTSTGVNTEAFF. CDR3 coding DNA: TGTGCCAGCAGCACCTCGACAGGGGTGAACACTGAAGCTTTCTTT. Filled out from reference TRBV9 and TRBJ1-1, the complete variable domain reads DSGVTQTPKHLITATGQRVTLRCSPRSGDLSVYWYQQSLDQGLQFLIQYYNGEERAKGNILERFSAQQFPDLHSELNLSSLELGDSALYFCASSTSTGVNTEAFFGQGTRLTVV.

V and J are TRBV7-6 and TRBJ2-2; D is possibly TRBD2 (6 bases). From germline, CDR1 is SGHVS and CDR2 FNYEAQ. Trimming took off 4 bases at V and 7 bases at J, with 31 bases between the two ends. CDR3 length equals 20 residues. The CDR3 is CASSWDRDWRVLLNGGELFF. Here the CDR3 DNA reads TGTGCCAGCAGCTGGGACCGGGACTGGAGGGTTTTATTAAACGGCGGGGAGCTGTTTTTT. Drawing the rest from reference TRBV7-6 and TRBJ2-2, the complete variable domain is GAGVSQSPRYKVTKRGQDVALRCDPISGHVSLYWYRQALGQGPEFLTYFNYEAQQDKSGLPNDRFSAERPEGSISTLTIQRTEQRDSAMYRCASSWDRDWRVLLNGGELFFGEGSRLTVL.

J is TRBJ1-1 and V is TRBV18; a possible D gene is TRBD1 (5 bases). Per germline, CDR1 KGHSH and CDR2 LQKENI. V lost 6 bases, J lost 2 bases, and 22 bases lay in between. This CDR3 spans 17 amino acids. The CDR3, as DNA: TGTGCCAGCTCGCCAATACCTGGGGCAGATTCAAACACTGAAGCTTTCTTT. The encoded protein is CASSPIPGADSNTEAFF.

V gene TRBV4-2 combines with J gene TRBJ1-2; 7 bases map to TRBD1. The J segment lost 6 bases and the V segment lost 0 bases, leaving 4 bases of the junction unmatched. CDR3 length equals 14 residues. Germline CDR1 and CDR2: LGHNA and YNFKEQ. CDR3 DNA sequence: TGTGCCAGCAGCCAAGATGGAGGGGGCAATGGCTACACCTTC. Encoded protein: CASSQDGGGNGYTF.

The chain links TRBV6-5 to TRBJ1-6; D not certain. The CDR3 contains 14 residues. CDR1 and CDR2 from the germline V gene are MNHEY and SVGAGI. The V gene lost 2 bases and the J gene lost 5 bases, with 7 bases spanning the gap. The CDR3 loop reads CASSYAQNNSPLHF. The CDR3 coding sequence is TGTGCCAGCAGTTACGCACAGAATAATTCACCCCTCCACTTT.

The chain has TRBV5-6 and TRBJ2-2; unclear D gene. This CDR3 contains 14 residues. Trimming stripped 4 bases from V and 4 bases from J, with 11 bases between. Germline CDR1 is SGHDT and CDR2 is YYEEEE. CDR3 residues: CASSRLDTTGELFF. The CDR3 DNA is TGTGCCAGCAGCCGGCTTGACACCACCGGGGAGCTGTTTTTT. Full variable domain (missing parts from reference TRBV5-6 and TRBJ2-2): DAGVTQSPTHLIKTRGQQVTLRCSPKSGHDTVSWYQQALGQGPQFIFQYYEEEERQRGNFPDRFSGHQFPNYSSELNVNALLLGDSALYLCASSRLDTTGELFFGEGSRLTVL.

This chain uses TRBV4-1 with TRBJ1-4; D gene ambiguous. Trimming removed 2 bases at V and 4 bases at J, with 14 bases between. The germline V gene has CDR1 MGHRA and CDR2 YSYEKL. This CDR3 has 16 residues. CDR3 DNA: TGCGCCAGCAGCCAATCTTCTATATTTGGTAATGAAAAACTGTTTTTT. Its protein product is CASSQSSIFGNEKLFF.

The chain combines TRBV7-6 with TRBJ2-5, with D possibly matching TRBD1 (7 bases). Between the trimmed V and J ends, which lost 4 bases and 5 bases, there was a span of 14 bases. The CDR3 totals 14 residues. Germline V gene sequence: CDR1 SGHVS, CDR2 FNYEAQ. CDR3 protein: CASSSQGGQETQYF. The CDR3 DNA reads TGTGCCAGCAGCTCCCAGGGGGGACAGGAGACCCAGTACTTC.

J is TRBJ1-5 and V is TRBV2, with D tentatively TRBD1 (5 bases). The CDR3 loop spans 14 amino acids. V lost 3 bases to trimming and J lost 1 base, with 7 bases between them. CDR1 is SNHLY and CDR2 is FYNNEI in the germline V gene. This CDR3 is CASSDGGSNQPQHF. The CDR3 nucleotides are TGTGCCAGCAGTGACGGGGGAAGCAATCAGCCCCAGCATTTT. Looking up the rest from reference TRBV2 and TRBJ1-5 gives the full variable domain: EPEVTQTPSHQVTQMGQEVILRCVPISNHLYFYWYRQILGQKVEFLVSFYNNEISEKSEIFDDQFSVERPDGSNFTLKIRSTKLEDSAMYFCASSDGGSNQPQHFGDGTRLSIL.

The chain uses TRBV5-1 and TRBJ2-7; weak D call: TRBD1 (6 bases). Germline V gene data show CDR1 as SGHRS and CDR2 as YFSETQ. V was pared by 4 bases and J by 0 bases, with 11 bases between. This CDR3 contains 14 residues. In DNA, the CDR3 is TGCGCCAGCAGCCTAGGACAGAGCTCCTACGAGCAGTACTTC. Translating it yields CASSLGQSSYEQYF.

The chain recombines TRBV27 with TRBJ1-2; D unclear. The CDR3 consists of 16 residues. V was pared by 0 bases and J by 4 bases, with 15 bases between. In germline, CDR1 is MNHEY, CDR2 SMNVEV (reference sequence). In nucleotides, the CDR3 is TGTGCCAGCAGTTTATCGGCCCCGGGGATGGGCTATGGCTACACCTTC. Translation gives CASSLSAPGMGYGYTF.

This sequence joins TRBV5-6 and TRBJ1-1; D gene ambiguous. The CDR3 totals 14 residues. Deletions cut 3 bases from V and 8 bases from J, with 17 bases between. Germline V gene data show CDR1 as SGHDT and CDR2 as YYEEEE. CDR3 nucleotides: TGTGCCAGCAGCTCAAACAGCCTGACGGGAGAAGCTTTCTTT. Amino acids: CASSSNSLTGEAFF.

V and J are TRBV19 and TRBJ2-7; 9 bases line up with TRBD2. V lost 6 bases, J lost 0 bases, and 18 bases stayed unmatched. Germline lookup yields CDR1 LNHDA and CDR2 SQIVND (reference sequence). The CDR3 extends over 19 amino acids. CDR3 DNA: TGTGCCAGTAGCCCTCCGGGACTAGCCGGAGTCCCGAGCTCCTACGAGCAGTACTTC. Translation gives CASSPPGLAGVPSSYEQYF.

This sequence joins TRBV5-6 and TRBJ1-5; 7 bases agree with TRBD1. Germline values: CDR1 SGHDT, CDR2 YYEEEE. The CDR3 loop spans 15 amino acids. Trimming took 2 bases from V and 4 from J; bases not matched to a gene: 6. CDR3 DNA: TGTGCCAGCAGCTTCACAGGGGTAGGAAATCAGCCCCAGCATTTT. It encodes CASSFTGVGNQPQHF.

The V and J genes are TRBV5-6 and TRBJ2-3; 9 nucleotides align to TRBD1. Germline values: CDR1 SGHDT, CDR2 YYEEEE. The CDR3 extends over 16 amino acids. The V gene end was trimmed by 0 bases and the J gene end by 0 bases; junction bases not matched to a gene: 2. CDR3 sequence reads: CASSLGTGASTDTQYF. The CDR3 nucleotides are TGTGCCAGCAGCTTGGGGACAGGGGCTAGCACAGATACGCAGTATTTT.

In its sample, this clone was seen a few times. The chain has TRBV19 and TRBJ1-2; 7 positions match TRBD1. This CDR3 is 14 amino acids long. The V gene's germline CDR1 is LNHDA and CDR2 SQIVND (reference sequence). The V gene end was trimmed by 1 base and the J gene end by 3 bases; junction bases not matched to a gene: 2. In DNA form, the CDR3 reads TGTGCCAGTAGTATAGGTGGGACAGACTATGGCTACACCTTC. Translating it yields CASSIGGTDYGYTF.